This T cell receptor (beta chain) was sequenced during a study of human T cells and chemical hapten exposure. At the level of the study: Donors were sensitized with 2% DPC on the upper inner arm. Cases of alopecia areata, totalis or universalis occurred in a predominantly female patient group. Variation in per-sample TCR yields came mainly from small pooled library volume differences.

Study-wide points: There were significantly more large CDR3 similarity clusters among expanded TCRs than among controls.

This clonotype turned up a few times. No antigen is known for it. The time point here: patch test 3, about 24 weeks after DPC sensitization. As to treatment: therapeutic diphenylcyclopropenone sensitization with weekly scalp DPC. TCRdb independently ran MiXCR on the RACE reads; one entry per CDR3 protein. The table includes about 160,000 distinct CDR3 sequences, roughly 26% detected once. Trimming shortened V by 6 bases and J by 4 bases, and 11 bases separated the two germline ends. The CDR3 contains 12 residues. The germline V gene encodes CDR1 DFQATT and CDR2 SNEGSKA (reference sequence). Sequenced here: whole blood, sampled in connection with sensitization to the hapten diphenylcyclopropenone (DPC). V gene TRBV20-1 combines with J gene TRBJ2-3; D not certain. This TCR derives from a woman aged 18-29 years with alopecia areata. Some clones in this sample may be carry-over from other donors' samples. The CDR3 sequence: CSATEDPDTQYF. The CDR3 DNA follows: TGCAGTGCCACCGAGGATCCAGATACGCAGTATTTT.